The 5 T cell receptor beta chains below all came from one sample that was sequenced in a study of blood T cell repertoires in COVID-19. Sequenced by immunoSEQ multiplex PCR; TCRdb stores in-frame clones only, minus some. The sample holds about 180,000 clones, about 90% seen once. Sequencing input: peripheral blood. These receptor sequences come from a man between 70 and 80 years old with active or convalescent COVID-19.

This clone was recorded only once. The genes are TRBV10-3 and TRBJ2-1, with TRBD2 as a possible D gene (5 bases). Trimming removed 4 bases from V and 5 bases from J, with 9 bases in between. This CDR3 region has 13 residues. The V gene's germline CDR1 is ENHRY and CDR2 SYGVKD. CDR3: CAISAGLDNEQFF. CDR3 in DNA: TGTGCCATCAGTGCTGGACTTGACAATGAGCAGTTCTTC.

The chain has TRBV7-9 and TRBJ1-4; D gene unclear. The V end lost 6 bases, the J end lost 4 bases, and 12 bases lay between the germline ends. The CDR3 runs 14 residues. Per germline, CDR1 SEHNR and CDR2 FQNEAQ (reference sequence). DNA for the CDR3: TGTGCCAGCAGGCTAGACGGCTTTAATGAAAAACTGTTTTTT. Its translation is CASRLDGFNEKLFF.

The chain combines TRBV4-3 with TRBJ2-4, with D perhaps matching TRBD1 (5 bases). The CDR3 is 17 residues long. Germline V gives CDR1 LGHNA, CDR2 YSLEER. Trimming took 4 bases from V and 0 from J, leaving 16 bases between them. CDR3 nucleotide sequence: TGCGCCAGCAGCCTAACTAAGGGGAACTTAGCCAAAAACATTCAGTACTTC. It translates to CASSLTKGNLAKNIQYF.

The CDR3 coding sequence is TGTGCCAGCAGCGCCCCTGGGACACCTTCCTACAATGAGCAGTTCTTC. Protein sequence: CASSAPGTPSYNEQFF. The rearrangement uses TRBV9 and TRBJ2-1; weak D call: TRBD1 (6 bases). The V end lost 3 bases, the J end lost 1 base, and 14 bases lay between the germline ends. The CDR3 runs to 16 residues. Germline V gives CDR1 SGDLS, CDR2 YYNGEE.

Concerning this clone: This specimen includes other DNA sequences encoding the same CDR3. The V gene is TRBV28, the J gene TRBJ2-3; D gene unclear. The ends were cut back, 6 bases at V and 1 base at J, with 8 bases in the middle. The CDR3 is 13 residues long. Germline V gene sequence: CDR1 MDHEN, CDR2 SYDVKM. The CDR3: CASSLLGTDTQYF. CDR3 coding DNA: TGTGCCAGCAGCCTTCTCGGCACAGATACGCAGTATTTT.